Listed below are T cell receptor beta chains from one sample, sequenced in a study of blood T cell repertoires in COVID-19. Clones were read by immunoSEQ multiplex PCR, and TCRdb kept only the in-frame ones, dropping some. The table records 60,000 to 85,000 clones, around 78% of them present only once. Sequenced sample: peripheral blood. Source of these receptors: a human donor in a cohort sampled during active COVID-19. The conserved cysteine and the conserved F or W are not part of the CDR3 here. Size is omitted from some rows. Given values are once, few, many or a class for expanded clones.

clone_size j_call cdr3_length v_call cdr3_aa
- TRBJ2-2 14 TRBV3-1/TRBV3-2 ASSHNRGGSAGGLF
few TRBJ1-6 14 TRBV27 ASSLSFDRGNSPLH
- TRBJ2-7 12 TRBV18 ASSPTGYSNEQY
- TRBJ2-7 13 TRBV3-1/TRBV3-2 ASLGLAGPNYEQY
- TRBJ2-1 12 TRBV20-1 SASTSGIYNEQF
- TRBJ2-2 13 TRBV6-5 ASKTPGTDTGELF
- TRBJ2-7 14 TRBV18 ASSPDLPPGSYEQY
- TRBJ2-6 14 TRBV5-4 ASSSQGAQGANVLT
- TRBJ1-1 13 TRBV6-5 ASTGVGYMNTEAF
- TRBJ2-7 11 TRBV6-5 ASRLGLTYEQY
once TRBJ2-1 13 TRBV11-3 ASSFSAGAYNEQF
- TRBJ1-2 14 TRBV18 ASSPPRGQWGYGYT
- TRBJ1-5 12 TRBV3-1/TRBV3-2 ASSQDRTGQPQH
- TRBJ2-7 11 TRBV12-3/TRBV12-4 ASSLGLSYEQY
- TRBJ2-1 14 TRBV10-3 AISESIAGGLNEQF
- TRBJ2-5 14 TRBV7-8 ASSLRDRGRVETQY
few TRBJ1-1 16 TRBV11-2 ASSFQLDPGQKNTEAF
- TRBJ2-7 13 TRBV4-3 ASSQDYGGFYEQY
- TRBJ1-4 13 TRBV5-4 ASRDQGGDNEKLF
- TRBJ2-3 12 TRBV9 ASSVSPGTDTQY
- TRBJ2-5 13 TRBV3-1/TRBV3-2 ASSQAGAVGETQY
- TRBJ2-7 14 TRBV7-2 ASSLVLASVAYEQY
few TRBJ1-1 15 TRBV4-3 ASSQDRPTGGDTEAF
- TRBJ2-1 11 TRBV27 ASSLAGGGEQF
once TRBJ1-1 12 TRBV10-1 ASSETQGNTEAF
- TRBJ2-3 14 TRBV2 ASSLNELAGTDTQY
- TRBJ2-5 14 TRBV5-4 ASSQAAGTGGETQY
- TRBJ1-2 14 TRBV11-2 ASSLMAGQGVSGYT
- TRBJ2-3 12 TRBV18 ASSPGLDADTQY
- TRBJ2-1 13 TRBV27 ASSPRLAGSNEQF
- TRBJ2-1 14 TRBV18 ASSPPGIAGGQEQF
- TRBJ2-7 13 TRBV10-3 AISDPRRTGSEQY
- TRBJ2-7 14 TRBV7-6 ASSQSAGGLSYEQY
- TRBJ1-2 12 TRBV5-8 ASSRAGQYYGYT
- TRBJ2-1 15 TRBV7-9 ASSARTGTSGSSKQF
few TRBJ2-5 13 TRBV28 ASNRLAGRGETQY
once TRBJ2-1 11 TRBV7-9 ASSTQGRSEQF
- TRBJ2-7 12 TRBV5-1 ASSPDRGGDEQY
once TRBJ2-6 13 TRBV7-6 ASSSVLAGANVLT
- TRBJ2-1 13 TRBV15 ATSTGTGTYNEQF
- TRBJ2-7 10 TRBV28 ASSLLQGSAY
- TRBJ1-1 14 TRBV15 ATSRDVRTGNTEAF
few TRBJ1-2 14 TRBV29-1 SVDSGRTRGSYGYT
- TRBJ2-7 14 TRBV7-8 ASSLASRTSTGEQY
- TRBJ1-1 14 TRBV7-9 ASSGSGTGGSTEAF
few TRBJ2-1 13 TRBV9 ASSVRDYPYNEQF
- TRBJ2-7 14 TRBV6-2/TRBV6-3 ASSASESDRSFEQY